This TCR beta chain originates from a study of blood T cell repertoires in COVID-19. Background on the study: The United States, Italy and Spain supplied acute and convalescent COVID-19 samples.

The trim removed 1 base at V and 5 bases at J, leaving 7 bases unmatched. Germline V gives CDR1 LGHDT, CDR2 YNNKEL (reference sequence). The CDR3 extends over 16 amino acids. The age range of participants was about 18 to 90 years, with residence in under 25 US areas. Cohort 3 recovery required two negative PCRs, clearance, or symptom resolution. Sequencing was performed with immunoSEQ multiplex PCR; in TCRdb, only in-frame clones are kept and a portion is missing. The profile shows 250,000 to 400,000 clones, approximately 88% of them singletons. This chain uses TRBV3-1 (or the pseudogene TRBV3-2) with TRBJ2-5, with 10 bases aligning to TRBD2. Sequencing was done on a sample of PBMCs or T cells enriched from blood (not recorded which). The receptor's source is a man aged 55 to 69 who had recovered from COVID-19. This CDR3 reads CASSQGLAGDRETQYF. CDR3 DNA sequence: TGTGCCAGCAGCCAAGGACTAGCGGGCGACCGGGAGACCCAGTACTTC.